This is a list of T cell receptor beta chains from one sample in a study of T cell repertoires in cytomegalovirus infection. Each CDR3 protein is one row after TCRdb ran MiXCR on the reads. The sample yields some 250,000 distinct CDR3 sequences, around 8.7% seen once. Material for sequencing was PBMCs. These receptors came from a human donor in good health (CMV status not recorded). Some clones in this sample may be carry-over from other donors' samples. Each CDR3 is given with its conserved first and last residue. A D gene is named only where the DNA matches it firmly. Size values are once, few and many counts, or a class for expanded clones, and some rows have none.

v_gene	j_gene	d_gene	abundance	CDR3aa	CDR3nt
TRBV7-2	TRBJ1-6	-	many	CASTPGGTRASPLHF	TGTGCCAGCACCCCCGGAGGGACGAGGGCTTCACCCCTCCACTTT
TRBV20-1	TRBJ2-1	TRBD2	-	CSAREWTSAHNEQFF	TGCAGTGCTAGAGAATGGACTAGCGCGCACAATGAGCAGTTCTTC
TRBV7-6	TRBJ1-1	TRBD1	many	CASSRNRGREAFF	TGTGCCAGCAGCCGTAATAGGGGGCGTGAAGCTTTCTTT
TRBV6-2/TRBV6-3	TRBJ1-5	TRBD1	few	CASSPGQDYNQPQHF	TGTGCCAGCAGCCCTGGACAGGATTACAATCAGCCCCAGCATTTT
TRBV28	TRBJ2-3	TRBD2	-	CASSPWTSSTDTQYF	TGTGCCAGCAGTCCCTGGACTAGCTCCACAGATACGCAGTATTTT
TRBV6-2/TRBV6-3	TRBJ2-3	TRBD2	few	CASSTSGGTPAGDTQYF	TGTGCCAGCAGTACTAGCGGGGGGACACCAGCGGGAGATACGCAGTATTTT
TRBV6-6	TRBJ1-5	-	-	CASSQGNTAGNQPQHF	TGTGCCAGCAGTCAAGGAAACACGGCCGGCAATCAGCCCCAGCATTTT
TRBV7-9	TRBJ1-6	-	many	CASSPGVSNSPLHF	TGTGCCAGCAGCCCCGGGGTGTCTAATTCACCCCTCCACTTT
TRBV7-8	TRBJ1-2	-	many	CASSSARVPNYGYTF	TGTGCCAGCAGCTCCGCCCGGGTCCCAAACTATGGCTACACCTTC
TRBV2	TRBJ1-6	-	many	CASSEQASTGSPLHF	TGTGCCAGCAGTGAACAGGCCTCAACGGGTTCACCCCTCCACTTT
TRBV19	TRBJ2-7	TRBD2	-	CASSLAGMGEQYF	TGTGCCAGCAGTCTAGCGGGAATGGGCGAGCAGTACTTC
TRBV10-3	TRBJ2-6	-	-	CAISEGSFSGANVLTF	TGTGCCATCAGTGAGGGCAGTTTCTCTGGGGCCAACGTCCTGACTTTC
TRBV7-2	TRBJ2-1	-	many	CASSLVGEQFF	TGTGCCAGCAGCTTAGTCGGAGAGCAGTTCTTC
TRBV7-8	TRBJ2-2	-	many	CASSLPGRTNTGELFF	TGTGCCAGCAGCTTACCTGGGAGGACGAACACCGGGGAGCTGTTTTTT
TRBV4-3	TRBJ2-3	-	many	CASGLELADTQYF	TGCGCCAGCGGCCTCGAACTGGCAGATACGCAGTATTTT
TRBV7-2	TRBJ2-2	TRBD2	many	CASSLVNSGLPDTGELFF	TGTGCCAGCAGCTTAGTAAATAGCGGGTTGCCGGACACCGGGGAGCTGTTTTTT
TRBV10-3	TRBJ2-7	-	few	CAISSYEKGNPLEQYF	TGTGCCATCAGTTCCTATGAGAAAGGGAACCCCCTCGAGCAGTACTTC
TRBV11-2	TRBJ2-5	-	few	CASSPRGPQETQYF	TGTGCCAGCAGCCCCCGGGGGCCACAAGAGACCCAGTACTTC
TRBV7-2	TRBJ2-5	-	many	CASSLAPGAGPETQYF	TGTGCCAGCAGCTTAGCCCCGGGGGCAGGACCGGAGACCCAGTACTTC
TRBV11-3	TRBJ2-3	-	many	CASSVGTSTDTQYF	TGTGCCAGCAGCGTAGGGACTAGCACAGATACGCAGTATTTT
TRBV29-1	TRBJ2-3	TRBD2	-	CSVGIGGIDTQYF	TGCAGCGTTGGAATCGGGGGGATAGATACGCAGTATTTT
TRBV7-2	TRBJ2-4	-	many	CASSLAVQVVQYF	TGTGCCAGCAGCTTAGCGGTTCAGGTGGTTCAGTACTTC
TRBV6-1	TRBJ2-7	-	many	CASKTGASSYEQYF	TGTGCCAGCAAGACGGGGGCGAGCTCCTACGAGCAGTACTTC
TRBV7-2	TRBJ2-7	TRBD2	many	CASSSPAGAIYEQYF	TGTGCCAGCAGCTCGCCAGCGGGGGCCATCTACGAGCAGTACTTC
TRBV7-3	TRBJ1-1	-	few	CASSDGGYNTEAFF	TGTGCCAGCAGCGACGGAGGGTACAACACTGAAGCTTTCTTT
TRBV9	TRBJ2-2	TRBD2	-	CASSVEVAGNAGELFF	TGTGCCAGCAGCGTAGAAGTAGCGGGGAACGCCGGGGAGCTGTTTTTT
TRBV7-2	TRBJ2-5	-	many	CASNLQGPQETQYF	TGTGCCAGCAACCTACAGGGTCCTCAAGAGACCCAGTACTTC
TRBV7-2	TRBJ2-1	-	few	CASSLGREWNEQFF	TGTGCCAGCAGCTTAGGGAGGGAGTGGAATGAGCAGTTCTTC
TRBV5-1	TRBJ2-5	-	few	CASRTVGALVQETQYF	TGCGCCAGCCGTACTGTAGGGGCGCTTGTCCAAGAGACCCAGTACTTC
TRBV19	TRBJ2-2	TRBD2	many	CASSSRLAGAVGELFF	TGTGCCAGTAGTTCTAGACTAGCGGGAGCGGTCGGGGAGCTGTTTTTT
TRBV7-2	TRBJ1-6	TRBD1	many	CASSLDPQGATNSPLHF	TGTGCCAGCAGCTTAGACCCGCAGGGGGCCACTAATTCACCCCTCCACTTT
TRBV5-5	TRBJ2-1	-	few	CASSLDTNEQFF	TGTGCCAGCAGCCTGGACACCAATGAGCAGTTCTTC
TRBV7-9	TRBJ2-7	-	many	CASSRDRESYEQYF	TGTGCCAGCAGCAGAGACCGGGAATCCTACGAGCAGTACTTC
TRBV12-3/TRBV12-4	TRBJ2-1	TRBD2	many	CASRIAGGHEQFF	TGTGCCAGCAGAATAGCGGGGGGGCATGAGCAGTTCTTC
TRBV7-2	TRBJ2-5	-	many	CASSSPQLLETQYF	TGTGCCAGCAGCTCCCCTCAGTTACTGGAGACCCAGTACTTC
TRBV28	TRBJ2-7	TRBD2	many	CASSSPGLAGGPSAEQYF	TGTGCCAGCAGTTCCCCGGGACTAGCGGGAGGGCCTTCCGCCGAGCAGTACTTC
TRBV7-2	TRBJ2-3	-	many	CASSLDRSDTQYF	TGTGCCAGCAGCTTAGACCGCTCAGATACGCAGTATTTT
TRBV6-2/TRBV6-3	TRBJ2-7	-	few	CASSYSSRAWGAAAYEQYF	TGTGCCAGCAGTTACTCGAGTAGGGCTTGGGGGGCGGCGGCCTACGAGCAGTACTTC
TRBV6-2/TRBV6-3	TRBJ2-6	-	-	CASSSHRVSGANVLTF	TGTGCCAGCAGTTCACACAGGGTCTCTGGGGCCAACGTCCTGACTTTC
TRBV7-6	TRBJ2-1	TRBD1	many	CASSQTGLNEQFF	TGTGCCAGCAGCCAGACAGGGTTGAATGAGCAGTTCTTC
TRBV14	TRBJ2-2	-	-	CASSQDLPPWLTGTGELFF	TGTGCCAGCAGCCAAGATCTTCCCCCCTGGCTCACGGGGACCGGGGAGCTGTTTTTT
TRBV4-3	TRBJ2-1	TRBD2	many	CASSQDTGGPNNEQFF	TGCGCCAGCAGCCAAGATACGGGGGGGCCTAACAATGAGCAGTTCTTC
TRBV12-3/TRBV12-4	TRBJ1-2	-	few	CASSLIGGAGGYTF	TGTGCCAGCAGTTTAATTGGGGGGGCCGGTGGCTACACCTTC
TRBV14	TRBJ2-1	TRBD1	many	CASSLQGVPTNEQFF	TGTGCCAGCAGCCTCCAGGGGGTTCCAACGAATGAGCAGTTCTTC
TRBV20-1	TRBJ2-5	TRBD2	many	CSASQAGGVPQYF	TGCAGTGCTAGTCAAGCGGGAGGGGTTCCCCAGTACTTC
TRBV7-2	TRBJ2-3	TRBD2	few	CASSFSTSGLSTDTQYF	TGTGCCAGCAGCTTCTCGACTAGCGGCCTTAGCACAGATACGCAGTATTTT
TRBV6-2/TRBV6-3	TRBJ1-5	-	many	CASSYHIAYGNQPQHF	TGTGCCAGCAGTTACCATATCGCGTATGGCAATCAGCCCCAGCATTTT
TRBV19	TRBJ2-2	TRBD2	many	CASSMSSGARTGELFF	TGTGCCAGTAGTATGTCCAGCGGGGCTCGGACCGGGGAGCTGTTTTTT
TRBV7-8	TRBJ1-1	-	-	CATSGRMNTEAFF	TGTGCCACCTCTGGACGGATGAACACTGAAGCTTTCTTT
TRBV6-5	TRBJ2-6	-	-	CASSYSIWRVGGGANVLTF	TGTGCCAGCAGTTACTCGATCTGGCGGGTCGGAGGTGGGGCCAACGTCCTGACTTTC
TRBV12-5	TRBJ2-2	TRBD2	-	CASGLAGTKNTGELFF	TGTGCTAGTGGTTTGGCCGGGACTAAGAACACCGGGGAGCTGTTTTTT
TRBV12-3/TRBV12-4	TRBJ2-2	TRBD1	few	CAAGTGGTGELFF	TGTGCCGCCGGGACAGGAGGTACCGGGGAGCTGTTTTTT
TRBV19	TRBJ1-5	-	-	CASSQPSGSGNQPQHF	TGTGCCAGTAGTCAACCCAGCGGGTCGGGCAATCAGCCCCAGCATTTT
TRBV7-2	TRBJ2-5	TRBD2	many	CASSLMRLALQETQYF	TGTGCCAGCAGCTTGATGCGACTAGCGCTACAAGAGACCCAGTACTTC
TRBV7-1	TRBJ1-3	-	many	CASSSTESGNTIYF	TGTGCCAGCAGCTCGACAGAATCTGGAAACACCATATATTTT
TRBV28	TRBJ1-1	-	-	CASSFTRTEAFF	TGTGCCAGCAGTTTCACGCGGACTGAAGCTTTCTTT
TRBV14	TRBJ1-2	-	many	CASSQVPRTPAGGYTF	TGTGCCAGCAGCCAAGTTCCGCGAACCCCGGCTGGTGGCTACACCTTC
TRBV7-2	TRBJ2-3	TRBD2	many	CASSLARGGGDTQYF	TGTGCCAGCAGCTTAGCGAGGGGCGGGGGGGATACGCAGTATTTT
TRBV14	TRBJ2-7	-	many	CASSQRFPPSYEQYF	TGTGCCAGCAGCCAACGGTTCCCACCCTCCTACGAGCAGTACTTC